The TCR beta chain described here comes from a study of monozygotic twins with inflammatory bowel disease. Overall study findings and caveats: Different subtypes (of T cells) could not be told apart from one another. There were differing immunosuppressive treatments, which may have added variability to patient repertoires. The inverse Simpson measure of TCRbeta diversity was lower in IBD patients than in healthy co-twins.

Turning to this clonotype: Its antigen is still unknown.

TCRdb reprocessed the 5' RACE reads and keeps a single row for each CDR3 protein, giving no DNA. The listing contains around 380,000 distinct CDR3 sequences. Collection yielded 2.5 to 3 ml of blood per donor. This CDR3 is 15 amino acids long. Germline values: CDR1 DFQATT, CDR2 SNEGSKA (reference sequence). The source of this sequence is a human donor with ulcerative colitis or Crohn's disease, or a healthy co-twin of an affected twin (not recorded which). The specimen was blood. The chain has TRBV20-1 and TRBJ2-7. The CDR3 here is CSAIPIVGGAYEQYF.